The clone carrying this T cell receptor beta chain is a singleton in its sample. Antigen specificity is unknown. The sample belongs to a study of vaccination effects on CD4 cells after COVID-19. TCRdb keeps only in-frame clones here, not all; method: immunoSEQ multiplex PCR. The sample lists tens of thousands of clones, 70% to 75% occurring once. The ViraFEST assay expanded antigen-specific CD4+ T cells with viral peptide pools before sequencing. Isolation of CD4+ T cells took place after less than twelve days of culture. The CDR3 has 17 residues. V lost 4 bases and J lost 5; bases outside the gene matches: 12. Looked up from germline, CDR1 is MDHEN and CDR2 is SYDVKM.

The chain is built from TRBV28 and TRBJ2-2; the match to TRBD2 covers 8 bases. The sample here was CD4+ T cells from PBMCs cultured with HCoV-229E spike peptides, taken before COVID-19 vaccination. This clonotype was obtained from a human donor who received a COVID-19 vaccine. The CDR3, as DNA: TGTGCCAGCAGTTACCCCTTCGGGGGGGCCTGGACCGGGGAGCTGTTTTTT. Translation: CASSYPFGGAWTGELFF.